This is a list of T cell receptor beta chains from one sample in a study of blood T cells in healthy people across ages. TCRdb re-derived calls from the 5' RACE reads in MiXCR, one entry per CDR3 protein. The data contain more than 700,000 distinct CDR3 sequences, 53% of them seen just once; the ten biggest clones take up under 50%. Source material: blood. These receptors originate from a man aged 80 or over in good health. The CDR3 runs from the conserved cysteine through the conserved F or W. A D gene is named only where the DNA matches it firmly. Clone size is not always given. Where it is, it says once, few, many or a class for expanded clones.

TRBV5-1	TRBJ2-3	NA	NA	CASSLRSSADTQYF	TGCGCCAGCAGCTTGCGGTCGTCCGCAGATACGCAGTATTTT
TRBV29-1	TRBJ2-5	few	NA	CSAVAGETQYF	TGCAGCGCAGTAGCAGGAGAGACCCAGTACTTC
TRBV24-1	TRBJ2-3	NA	TRBD2	CATSGPGLAQRRSADTQYF	TGTGCCACCAGTGGACCGGGACTAGCGCAACGGAGATCGGCAGATACGCAGTATTTT
TRBV5-1	TRBJ1-1	NA	NA	CASSRGLQNTEAFF	TGCGCCAGCAGCCGGGGGCTACAAAACACTGAAGCTTTCTTT
TRBV24-1	TRBJ2-7	few	TRBD1	CATSDFKPGQGDSYEQYF	TGTGCCACCAGTGATTTCAAACCCGGACAGGGGGACTCCTACGAGCAGTACTTC
TRBV6-6	TRBJ1-2	NA	NA	CASSYRGDPGYGYTF	TGTGCCAGCAGTTACAGAGGGGATCCGGGCTATGGCTACACCTTC
TRBV18	TRBJ2-5	NA	NA	CASSPRSRAEETQYF	TGTGCCAGCTCACCACGCAGCAGGGCAGAGGAGACCCAGTACTTC
TRBV29-1	TRBJ2-1	few	NA	CSVVMGYNEQFF	TGCAGCGTAGTTATGGGGTACAATGAGCAGTTCTTC
TRBV29-1	TRBJ2-7	many	TRBD1	CSAKASGGSYEQYF	TGCAGCGCGAAGGCGTCAGGGGGTTCCTACGAGCAGTACTTC
TRBV12-3/TRBV12-4	TRBJ2-4	NA	TRBD2	CASSPGGAGGVKNIQYF	TGTGCCAGCAGCCCGGGGGGAGCGGGAGGGGTCAAAAACATTCAGTACTTC